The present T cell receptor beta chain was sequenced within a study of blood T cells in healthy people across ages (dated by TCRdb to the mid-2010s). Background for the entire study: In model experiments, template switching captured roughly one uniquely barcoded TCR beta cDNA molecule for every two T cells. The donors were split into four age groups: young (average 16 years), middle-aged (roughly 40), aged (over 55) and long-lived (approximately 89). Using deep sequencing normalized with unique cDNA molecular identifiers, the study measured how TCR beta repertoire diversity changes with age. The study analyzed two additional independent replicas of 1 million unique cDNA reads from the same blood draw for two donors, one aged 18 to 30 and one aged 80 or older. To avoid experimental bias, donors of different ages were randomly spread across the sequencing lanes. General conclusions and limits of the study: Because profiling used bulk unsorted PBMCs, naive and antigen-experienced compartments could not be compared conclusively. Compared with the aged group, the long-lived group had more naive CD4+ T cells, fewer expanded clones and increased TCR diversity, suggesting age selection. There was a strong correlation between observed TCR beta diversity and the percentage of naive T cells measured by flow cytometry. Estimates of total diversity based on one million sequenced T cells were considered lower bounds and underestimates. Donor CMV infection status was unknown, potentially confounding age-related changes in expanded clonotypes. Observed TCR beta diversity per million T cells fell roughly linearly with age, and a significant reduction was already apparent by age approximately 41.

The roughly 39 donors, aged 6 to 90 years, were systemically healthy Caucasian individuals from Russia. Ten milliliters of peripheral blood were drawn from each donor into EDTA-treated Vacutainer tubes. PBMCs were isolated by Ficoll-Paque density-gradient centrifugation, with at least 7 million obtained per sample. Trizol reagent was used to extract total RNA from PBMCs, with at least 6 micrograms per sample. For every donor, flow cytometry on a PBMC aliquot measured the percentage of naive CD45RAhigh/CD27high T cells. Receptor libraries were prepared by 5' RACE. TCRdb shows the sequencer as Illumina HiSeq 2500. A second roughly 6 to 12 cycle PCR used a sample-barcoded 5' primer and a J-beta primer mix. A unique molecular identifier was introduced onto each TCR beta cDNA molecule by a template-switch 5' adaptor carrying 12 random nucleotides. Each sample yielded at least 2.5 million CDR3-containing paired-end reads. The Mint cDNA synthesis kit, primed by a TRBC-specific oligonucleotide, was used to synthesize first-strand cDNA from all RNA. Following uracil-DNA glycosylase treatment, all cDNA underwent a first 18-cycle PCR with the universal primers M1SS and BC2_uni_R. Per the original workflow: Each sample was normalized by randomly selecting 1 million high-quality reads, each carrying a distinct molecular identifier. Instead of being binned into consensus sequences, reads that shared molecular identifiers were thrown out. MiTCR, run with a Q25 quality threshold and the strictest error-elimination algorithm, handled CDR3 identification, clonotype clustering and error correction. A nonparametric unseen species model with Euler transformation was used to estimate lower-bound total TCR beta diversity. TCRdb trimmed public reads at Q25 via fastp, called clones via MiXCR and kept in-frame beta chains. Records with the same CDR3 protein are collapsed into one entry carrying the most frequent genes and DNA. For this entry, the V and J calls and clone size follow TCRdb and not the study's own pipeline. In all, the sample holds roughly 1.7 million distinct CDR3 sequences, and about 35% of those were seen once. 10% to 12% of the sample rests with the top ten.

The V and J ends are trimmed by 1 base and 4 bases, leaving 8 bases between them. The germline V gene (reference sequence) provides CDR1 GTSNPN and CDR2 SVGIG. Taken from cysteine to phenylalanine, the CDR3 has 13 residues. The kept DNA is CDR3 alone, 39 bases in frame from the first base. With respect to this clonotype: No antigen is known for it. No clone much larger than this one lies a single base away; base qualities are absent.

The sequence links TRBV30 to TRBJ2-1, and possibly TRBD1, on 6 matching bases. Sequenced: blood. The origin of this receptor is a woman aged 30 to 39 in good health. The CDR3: CAWSGDKYNEQFF. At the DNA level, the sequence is TGTGCCTGGAGTGGGGACAAGTACAATGAGCAGTTCTTC.